Presented here are 3 T cell receptor beta chains from one specimen sequenced in a study of blood T cell repertoires in COVID-19. Clones were sequenced by immunoSEQ multiplex PCR, and TCRdb holds only the in-frame ones, with some missing. The sample comprises around 220,000 clones, 65% to 85% of which are singletons, and about 10% rests with the top ten. Material for sequencing was peripheral blood. Every receptor here comes from a woman over 75 with acute or convalescent COVID-19.

The rearrangement links TRBV5-1 to TRBJ1-3, with D possibly TRBD1 on 5 matching bases. Trimming shortened V by 2 bases and J by 3 bases, and 9 bases separated the two germline ends. Germline V gene data show CDR1 as SGHRS and CDR2 as YFSETQ. This CDR3 is built from 14 residues. The DNA of the CDR3 is TGCGCCAGCAGCTTAGGGACTAGTGGAAACACCATATATTTT. Its translation: CASSLGTSGNTIYF.

This clone was seen a handful of times. V is TRBV6-2 or TRBV6-3 and J is TRBJ1-5, with 8 bases aligning to TRBD1. The CDR3 contains 14 residues. Germline V CDR1 and CDR2: MNHEY, SVGEGT. Trimming cost V 6 bases and J 7 bases; bases outside gene matches: 8. The CDR3: CASSSGQGGQPQHF. The CDR3 nucleotides are TGTGCCAGCAGCTCCGGACAGGGAGGGCAGCCCCAGCATTTT.

V and J are TRBV19 and TRBJ2-7, with D uncertain. Germline loops: CDR1 LNHDA, CDR2 SQIVND (reference sequence). V shed 5 bases and J shed 0 bases, with 11 bases lying between them. The CDR3 loop spans 14 amino acids. DNA of the CDR3: TGTGCCAGTAGTTCCTCCCCGAGCTCCTACGAGCAGTACTTC. This codes for CASSSSPSSYEQYF.